The 31 T cell receptor beta chains reported below all come from one sample, sequenced in a study of control samples from healthy donors and cancer patients. Sequencing used immunoSEQ multiplex PCR; TCRdb keeps in-frame clones, though not all of them. The data contain 100,000 to 150,000 clones, about 90% of them seen just once; the ten biggest clones take up 1.5% to 2%. The sample was blood. All receptors derive from a man aged 18-30 years in good health.

The V gene is TRBV10-3, the J gene TRBJ1-1, with unresolved D. The CDR3 totals 11 residues. Between the trimmed V and J ends, which lost 10 bases and 0 bases, there was a span of 6 bases. The germline V gene has CDR1 ENHRY and CDR2 SYGVKD. This CDR3 is CASRMNTEAFF. The DNA for the CDR3 is TGTGCCAGCAGGATGAACACTGAAGCTTTCTTT.

This clone has a single count. The V and J genes are TRBV11-2 and TRBJ2-1; 7 nucleotides align to TRBD2. J was trimmed by 10 bases and V by 1 base; bases with no gene match: 7. Germline CDR1 and CDR2: SGHAT and FQNNGV. CDR3 length: 14 amino acids. In nucleotides, the CDR3 is TGTGCCAGCAGCTTAGCCCGAGCGGGATACGAGCAGTTCTTC. Translation: CASSLARAGYEQFF.

This chain uses TRBV7-9 with TRBJ1-2; the match to TRBD1 covers 11 bases. This CDR3 region has 18 residues. V gave up 0 bases and J gave up 4 bases; unmatched junction bases: 10. Germline values: CDR1 SEHNR, CDR2 FQNEAQ (reference sequence). The CDR3 sequence is CASSLAPIGQGAVYGYTF. Written as DNA, the CDR3 is TGTGCCAGCAGCTTAGCCCCTATTGGACAGGGGGCTGTCTATGGCTACACCTTC.

This clone showed up just a few times. This chain connects TRBV5-8 to TRBJ2-2, with D unresolved. Trimming took 5 bases from V and 5 from J, leaving 7 bases between them. Germline V gene data show CDR1 as SGHTS and CDR2 as YDEGEE. The CDR3 totals 12 residues. The CDR3 spells CASRTPTGELFF. The CDR3 DNA reads as TGTGCCAGCAGGACTCCTACCGGGGAGCTGTTTTTT.

CDR3 amino acids: CASSQDRASTEAFF. For the CDR3, the DNA is TGCGCCAGCAGCCAAGACAGGGCAAGCACTGAAGCTTTCTTT. The chain uses TRBV4-3 and TRBJ1-1; D is perhaps TRBD1 (5 bases). This CDR3 spans 14 amino acids. From germline, CDR1 is LGHNA and CDR2 YSLEER. The V and J ends lost 0 bases and 4 bases respectively, with 9 bases between them.

The CDR3 loop is CARSRWTGGNQPQHF. The CDR3 DNA is TGTGCCAGAAGCCGATGGACAGGGGGAAATCAGCCCCAGCATTTT. The chain is built from TRBV5-3 and TRBJ1-5; the match to TRBD1 covers 10 bases. TRBV5-3 is identified as an open reading frame with a role that is uncertain. The CDR3 covers 15 residues. V shed 4 bases and J 4 bases; nucleotides not matched to a gene: 5.

This chain uses TRBV5-3 with TRBJ1-3; weak D call: TRBD1 (6 bases). TRBV5-3 is known as an ORF, though its function is uncertain. V dropped 4 bases and J dropped 4 bases, with 15 bases sitting between them. The CDR3 spans 15 residues. This CDR3 is CARSVRTGSGNTIYF. The CDR3 bases are TGTGCCAGAAGCGTCCGAACAGGGTCGGGAAACACCATATATTTT.

The genes are TRBV28 and TRBJ2-7, with 10 nucleotides matching TRBD2. The CDR3 is 16 amino acids. Germline V gene lookup returns CDR1 MDHEN and CDR2 SYDVKM. The V and J ends lost 4 bases and 1 base, in that order; junction bases with no gene match: 7. The CDR3 DNA sequence: TGTGCCAGCAGTTACCCCTGGACTAGCGGATCCTACGAGCAGTACTTC. It is translated as CASSYPWTSGSYEQYF.

The rearrangement links TRBV7-3 to TRBJ2-1; 12 bases fit TRBD2. The CDR3 runs 15 residues. Germline V lookup: CDR1 SGHTA, CDR2 FQGTGA. V was clipped by 4 bases and J by 7 bases; unmatched bases: 5. The CDR3 DNA follows: TGTGCCAGCAGCTCCGACGGGACTAGCGGGAATGAGCAGTTCTTC. This gives the protein CASSSDGTSGNEQFF.

The chain carries TRBV21-1 and TRBJ1-1. TRBV21-1 is designated a pseudogene. This CDR3 has 15 residues. Here the CDR3 reads CASSKVGSFNTEAFF. In DNA, the CDR3 is TGTGCCAGCAGCAAAGTCGGCAGTTTCAACACTGAAGCTTTCTTT.

The genes are TRBV28 and TRBJ1-2, with D unclear. Germline V gene data show CDR1 as MDHEN and CDR2 as SYDVKM. The V end was cut by 10 bases, the J end by 8 bases, with 11 bases between. This CDR3 has 10 residues. The CDR3 DNA reads TGTGCCACCGACGACCGGGGCTACACCTTC. Translating gives CATDDRGYTF.

The gene calls are TRBV14 and TRBJ2-7; D not certain. CDR1 is SGHDN and CDR2 is FVKESK in the germline V gene. V lost 1 base to trimming and J lost 7 bases, with 20 bases between them. This CDR3 spans 16 amino acids. The CDR3 spells CASSQGTSTRLEEQYF. The CDR3 DNA is TGTGCCAGCAGCCAAGGCACGTCTACGAGGCTGGAAGAGCAGTACTTC.

The chain links TRBV10-3 to TRBJ2-3, with D unresolved. The CDR3 loop spans 16 amino acids. Trimming removed 0 bases at V and 0 bases at J, with 10 bases between. Looked up from germline, CDR1 is ENHRY and CDR2 is SYGVKD. CDR3 in DNA: TGTGCCATCAGTGAGTCGACCGGTTCTAGCACAGATACGCAGTATTTT. Protein: CAISESTGSSTDTQYF.

The rearrangement joins TRBV6-5 to TRBJ2-1; 7 positions match TRBD1. Germline V lookup: CDR1 MNHEY, CDR2 SVGAGI. The trim removed 4 bases at V and 15 bases at J, leaving 9 bases unmatched. This CDR3 is 12 amino acids long. CDR3: CASSSDRVIPFF. The CDR3 DNA is TGTGCCAGCAGTTCCGACAGGGTGATTCCGTTCTTC.

The chain joins TRBV7-2 to TRBJ1-5; D is unresolved. The CDR3 spans 12 residues. Germline-derived CDR1 and CDR2 are SGHTA and FQGNSA. The V and J ends lost 3 bases and 9 bases respectively, with 9 bases between them. The CDR3 loop reads CASSLGVWPQHF. The CDR3 DNA reads as TGTGCCAGCAGCTTGGGAGTTTGGCCCCAGCATTTT.

The J gene is TRBJ1-1, the V gene TRBV11-2; D is perhaps TRBD1 (6 bases). The CDR3 length is 15 residues. Germline loops: CDR1 SGHAT, CDR2 FQNNGV. V lost 1 base to trimming and J lost 5 bases, with 14 bases between them. CDR3 sequence (DNA): TGTGCCAGCAGCTTAGTCGCAGGGGTGGGGACTGAAGCTTTCTTT. This encodes CASSLVAGVGTEAFF.

V and J are TRBV6-5 and TRBJ2-5; D remains ambiguous. V was shortened by 4 bases and J by 4 bases, with 7 bases between the two germline ends. CDR1 MNHEY and CDR2 SVGAGI come from the germline V gene. This CDR3 has 12 amino acids. The CDR3 here is CASSSRPETQYF. The CDR3 DNA reads as TGTGCCAGCAGTTCCAGGCCAGAGACCCAGTACTTC.

The rearrangement joins TRBV11-3 to TRBJ2-5; a possible D gene is TRBD1 (6 bases). V was cut by 5 bases and J by 5 bases, with 18 bases left in between. Germline V gives CDR1 SGHNT, CDR2 YENEEA. This CDR3 contains 15 residues. The CDR3 coding sequence is TGTGCCAGCAGCGTCGGGACGGTCGACAGGGAGACCCAGTACTTC. Residues: CASSVGTVDRETQYF.

CDR3 nucleotides: TGTGCCAGCAGCAAAACCGCGGATAGCAATCAGCCCCAGCATTTT. It yields the protein CASSKTADSNQPQHF. The genes are TRBV5-4 and TRBJ1-5; D is uncertain. Germline CDR1 SGHNT, CDR2 YYREEE (reference sequence). Trimming pared 4 bases from V and 0 bases from J, leaving 11 bases between. This CDR3 spans 15 amino acids.

As concerns this clone: The sample carries other DNA sequences with the same CDR3. V and J are TRBV5-1 and TRBJ1-2; 8 positions agree with TRBD1. Losses at the gene ends were 0 bases for V and 8 bases for J; bases not matched to a gene: 6. The germline V gene encodes CDR1 SGHRS and CDR2 YFSETQ. The CDR3 totals 14 residues. CDR3 region: CASSLDRGRGGYTF. CDR3 DNA sequence: TGCGCCAGCAGCTTGGACAGGGGGAGGGGGGGCTACACCTTC.

V usage is TRBV10-3 and J usage is TRBJ2-7, with 8 bases fitting TRBD1. The CDR3 is 13 amino acids. After removal of 8 bases from V and 5 bases from J, the junction contained 8 bases not matched to a gene. Germline CDR1 is ENHRY and CDR2 is SYGVKD. CDR3 nucleotide sequence: TGTGCCATCTCATTCGGACAGGGCGACGAGCAGTACTTC. Translating gives CAISFGQGDEQYF.

The rearrangement links TRBV5-6 to TRBJ2-1, with 12 bases lining up with TRBD2. The CDR3 contains 13 residues. CDR1 and CDR2 (germline): SGHDT, YYEEEE. With V trimmed by 4 bases and J by 14 bases, 7 bases remained unmatched. CDR3 loop: CASSVTSGRREFF. CDR3 in DNA: TGTGCCAGCAGCGTGACTAGCGGGAGAAGGGAGTTCTTC.

The chain combines TRBV6-2 or TRBV6-3 with TRBJ1-1; 9 nucleotides match TRBD1. V was pared by 5 bases and J by 4 bases, with 2 bases of the junction left unmatched. Germline CDR1 is MNHEY and CDR2 is SVGEGT. CDR3 size: 13 residues. CDR3 bases: TGTGCCAGCAGTCCGACAGGGGGCACTGAAGCTTTCTTT. Amino acids: CASSPTGGTEAFF.

The V call is TRBV10-3, the J call TRBJ1-2; D is uncertain. The V end lost 6 bases, the J end lost 3 bases, and 8 bases lay between the germline ends. The germline V gene has CDR1 ENHRY and CDR2 SYGVKD. CDR3 size: 12 residues. The CDR3 protein is CAISHQDYGYTF. As DNA, the CDR3 is TGTGCCATCAGCCACCAGGACTATGGCTACACCTTC.

CDR3 DNA: TGTGCCAGCAGCCAAGACCGTGCTAAGCTGAACACTGAAGCTTTCTTT. Its protein is CASSQDRAKLNTEAFF. This chain connects TRBV14 to TRBJ1-1; D call uncertain. V was pared by 0 bases and J by 0 bases, with 11 bases between. This CDR3 is 16 amino acids long. CDR1 and CDR2 (germline): SGHDN, FVKESK.

V gene TRBV4-1 combines with J gene TRBJ2-5, with D possibly called TRBD1 or TRBD2 (5 bases each). Germline V gene sequence: CDR1 MGHRA, CDR2 YSYEKL. The CDR3 totals 15 residues. Trimming stripped 5 bases from V and 0 bases from J, with 13 bases between. DNA of the CDR3: TGCGCCAGCAGCTCGGGACCTTCGTACCAAGAGACCCAGTACTTC. This gives the protein CASSSGPSYQETQYF.

The genes are TRBV5-4 and TRBJ2-5; 7 positions agree with TRBD1. The V gene's germline CDR1 is SGHNT and CDR2 YYREEE (reference sequence). Unmatched junction bases numbered 11, after V lost 3 bases and J lost 6 bases. The CDR3 runs to 15 residues. The DNA of the CDR3 is TGTGCCAGCAGCTGGGACAGCCGAAATCAAAAGACCCAGTACTTC. Translating gives CASSWDSRNQKTQYF.

The chain couples TRBV6-2 or TRBV6-3 to TRBJ2-1, with D unclear. The CDR3 runs to 13 residues. Trimming pared 5 bases from V and 9 bases from J, leaving 14 bases between. Germline values: CDR1 MNHEY, CDR2 SVGEGT. This CDR3 reads CASSKREGGEQFF. As DNA, the CDR3 is TGTGCCAGCAGTAAAAGGGAAGGCGGTGAGCAGTTCTTC.

In its sample, this clone was seen a few times. The rearrangement joins TRBV7-2 to TRBJ1-2; 7 bases are shared with TRBD1. CDR1 is SGHTA, CDR2 FQGNSA, per germline. The CDR3 spans 15 residues. Germline trimming cut 5 bases from V and 6 bases from J; bases unmatched to any gene: 12. In DNA, the CDR3 is TGTGCCAGCAGCCCAACTTTACAGGGGTTCGATGGCTACACCTTC. Protein sequence: CASSPTLQGFDGYTF. Full variable domain (outside the CDR3, taken from reference TRBV7-2 and TRBJ1-2): GAGVSQSPSNKVTEKGKDVELRCDPISGHTALYWYRQSLGQGLEFLIYFQGNSAPDKSGLPSDRFSAERTGGSVSTLTIQRTQQEDSAVYLCASSPTLQGFDGYTFGSGTRLTVV.

This chain connects TRBV5-1 to TRBJ1-3; no firm D call. Between the trimmed V and J ends, which lost 0 bases and 1 base, there was a span of 5 bases. The CDR3 is 14 amino acids. Germline loops: CDR1 SGHRS, CDR2 YFSETQ. This chain's CDR3 is CASSLVGSGNTIYF. CDR3 DNA: TGCGCCAGCAGCTTGGTTGGGTCTGGAAACACCATATATTTT.

The table lists this clone with a few counts. The gene calls are TRBV6-5 and TRBJ2-5; D is unresolved. Germline V lookup: CDR1 MNHEY, CDR2 SVGAGI. V was cut by 8 bases and J by 7 bases, with 14 bases left in between. This CDR3 spans 12 amino acids. The DNA of the CDR3 is TGTGCCAGCCAGAGGTGGGGTTCGACCCAGTACTTC. Translation gives CASQRWGSTQYF.